This record looks at one T cell receptor beta chain sequence and its context. Study processing details: Amplifying reference gene primers gave estimates of nucleated cell counts. Profiling relied on immunoSEQ multiplex PCR, and the TCRdb table lists in-frame clones only, not all of them. V and J calls plus clone size are reproduced from that table; the DNA served to infer D and trimming. The sample includes 400,000 or so clones, 88% of them seen just once. The data originate from a study of blood T cell repertoires in COVID-19. Study-wide background: Samples of COVID-19 (acute and convalescent) were obtained from the United States, Italy and Spain. PBMCs, B-cell-depleted T cells, or T cells were the source of the cDNA or gDNA that made up the material.

The study drew participants aged about 18 to 89 years from around 24 US areas. Sequencing used PBMCs or T cells enriched from blood (not recorded which). The TCR sequence derives from a woman aged 40 to 55 with acute COVID-19.

This CDR3 is CASSIRSRGYEQYF. CDR3 bases: TGTGCCAGTAGTATTCGTTCTAGGGGTTACGAGCAGTACTTC. The chain uses TRBV19 and TRBJ2-7; the D gene is possibly TRBD1 (5 bases). The CDR3 length is 14 residues. Germline CDR1 and CDR2: LNHDA and SQIVND (reference sequence). Trimming cost V 3 bases and J 4 bases, with 13 bases left between them. Drawing the rest from reference TRBV19 and TRBJ2-7, the complete variable domain is DGGITQSPKYLFRKEGQNVTLSCEQNLNHDAMYWYRQDPGQGLRLIYYSQIVNDFQKGDIAEGYSVSREKKESFPLTVTSAQKNPTAFYLCASSIRSRGYEQYFGPGTRLTVT.